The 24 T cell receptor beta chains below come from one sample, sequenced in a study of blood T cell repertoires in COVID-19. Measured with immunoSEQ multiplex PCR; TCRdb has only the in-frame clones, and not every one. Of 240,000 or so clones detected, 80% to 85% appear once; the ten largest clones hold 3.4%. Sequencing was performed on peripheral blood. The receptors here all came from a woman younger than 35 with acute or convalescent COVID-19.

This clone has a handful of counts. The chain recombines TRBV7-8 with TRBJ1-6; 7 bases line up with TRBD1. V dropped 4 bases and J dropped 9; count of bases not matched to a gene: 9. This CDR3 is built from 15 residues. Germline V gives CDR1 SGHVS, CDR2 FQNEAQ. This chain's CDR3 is CASSSRDRMGSPLHF. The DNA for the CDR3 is TGTGCCAGCAGCTCCCGGGACAGAATGGGTTCACCCCTCCACTTT.

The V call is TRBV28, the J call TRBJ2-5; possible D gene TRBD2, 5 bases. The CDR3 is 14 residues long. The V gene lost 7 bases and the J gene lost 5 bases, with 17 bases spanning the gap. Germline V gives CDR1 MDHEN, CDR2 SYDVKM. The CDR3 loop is CASTAGQPGETQYF. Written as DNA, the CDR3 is TGTGCCAGCACAGCTGGCCAGCCGGGGGAGACCCAGTACTTC.

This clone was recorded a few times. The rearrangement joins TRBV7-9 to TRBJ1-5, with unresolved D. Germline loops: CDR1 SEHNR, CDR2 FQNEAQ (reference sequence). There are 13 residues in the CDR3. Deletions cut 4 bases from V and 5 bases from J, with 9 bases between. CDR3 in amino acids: CASSSSVDQPQHF. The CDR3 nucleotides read TGTGCCAGCAGCTCCTCCGTCGATCAGCCCCAGCATTTT.

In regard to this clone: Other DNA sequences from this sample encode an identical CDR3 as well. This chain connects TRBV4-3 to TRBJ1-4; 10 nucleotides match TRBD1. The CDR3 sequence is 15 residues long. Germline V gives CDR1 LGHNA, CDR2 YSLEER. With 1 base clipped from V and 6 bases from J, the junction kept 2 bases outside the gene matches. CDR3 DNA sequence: TGCGCCAGCAGCCAAGGGGGGACAGGGGATGAAAAACTGTTTTTT. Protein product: CASSQGGTGDEKLFF.

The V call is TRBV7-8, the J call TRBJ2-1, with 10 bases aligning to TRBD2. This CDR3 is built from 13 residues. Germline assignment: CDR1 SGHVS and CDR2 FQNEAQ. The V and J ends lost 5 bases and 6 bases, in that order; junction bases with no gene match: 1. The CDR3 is CASSRTSGNEQFF. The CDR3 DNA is TGTGCCAGCAGCCGGACTAGCGGCAATGAGCAGTTCTTC.

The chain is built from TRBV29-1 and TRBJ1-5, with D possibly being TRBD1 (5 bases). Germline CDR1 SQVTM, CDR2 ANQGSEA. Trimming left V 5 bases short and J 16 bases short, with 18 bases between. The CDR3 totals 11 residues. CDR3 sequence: CSVSTGGDLHF. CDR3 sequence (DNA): TGCAGCGTTTCCACGGGAGGGGACCTTCATTTT.

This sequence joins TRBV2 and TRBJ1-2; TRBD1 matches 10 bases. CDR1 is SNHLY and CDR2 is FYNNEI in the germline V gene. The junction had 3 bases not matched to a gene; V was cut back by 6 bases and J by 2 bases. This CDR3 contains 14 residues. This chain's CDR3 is CASRPGQGNYGYTF. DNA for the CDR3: TGTGCCAGCAGACCGGGACAGGGGAACTATGGCTACACCTTC.

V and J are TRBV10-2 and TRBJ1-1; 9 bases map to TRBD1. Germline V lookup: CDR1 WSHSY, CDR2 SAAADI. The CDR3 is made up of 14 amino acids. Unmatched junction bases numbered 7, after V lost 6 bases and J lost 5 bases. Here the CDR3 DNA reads TGCGCCAGCAGGGGGGACAGGGCGGGAACTGAAGCTTTCTTT. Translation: CASRGDRAGTEAFF.

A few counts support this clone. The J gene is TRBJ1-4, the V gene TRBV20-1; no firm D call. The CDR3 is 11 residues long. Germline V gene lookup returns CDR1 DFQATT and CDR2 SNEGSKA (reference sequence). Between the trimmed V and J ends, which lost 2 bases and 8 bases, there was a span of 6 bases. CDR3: CSARIGEKLFF. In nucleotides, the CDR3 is TGCAGTGCTAGAATCGGGGAAAAACTGTTTTTT.

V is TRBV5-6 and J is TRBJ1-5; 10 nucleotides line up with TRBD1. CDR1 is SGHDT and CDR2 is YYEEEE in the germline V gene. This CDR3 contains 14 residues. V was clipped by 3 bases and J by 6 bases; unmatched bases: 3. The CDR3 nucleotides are TGTGCCAGCAGCTGGGGACAGGGGCTTCAGCCCCAGCATTTT. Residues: CASSWGQGLQPQHF.

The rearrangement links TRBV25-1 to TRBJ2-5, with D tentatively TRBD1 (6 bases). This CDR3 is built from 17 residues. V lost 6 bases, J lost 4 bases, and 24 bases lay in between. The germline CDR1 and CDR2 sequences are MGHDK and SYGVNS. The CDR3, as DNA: TGTGCCAGCAGGGGGGCCGATGTGGTGGGGTTGGGAGAGACCCAGTACTTC. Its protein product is CASRGADVVGLGETQYF. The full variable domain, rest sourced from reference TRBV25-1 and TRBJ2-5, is EADIYQTPRYLVIGTGKKITLECSQTMGHDKMYWYQQDPGMELHLIHYSYGVNSTEKGDLSSESTVSRIRTEHFPLTLESARPSHTSQYLCASRGADVVGLGETQYFGPGTRLLVL.

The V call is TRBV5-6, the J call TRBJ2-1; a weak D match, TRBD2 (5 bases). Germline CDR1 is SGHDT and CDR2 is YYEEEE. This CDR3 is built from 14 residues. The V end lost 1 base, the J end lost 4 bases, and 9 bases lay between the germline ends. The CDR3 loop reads CASSLYGGYNEQFF. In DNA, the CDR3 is TGTGCCAGCAGCTTGTACGGCGGGTACAATGAGCAGTTCTTC.

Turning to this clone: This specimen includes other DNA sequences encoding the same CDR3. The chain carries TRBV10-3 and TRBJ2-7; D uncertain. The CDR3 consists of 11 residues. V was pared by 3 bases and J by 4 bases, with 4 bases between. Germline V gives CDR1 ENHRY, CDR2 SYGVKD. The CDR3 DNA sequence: TGTGCCATCAGTGACCTGTACGAGCAGTACTTC. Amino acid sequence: CAISDLYEQYF.

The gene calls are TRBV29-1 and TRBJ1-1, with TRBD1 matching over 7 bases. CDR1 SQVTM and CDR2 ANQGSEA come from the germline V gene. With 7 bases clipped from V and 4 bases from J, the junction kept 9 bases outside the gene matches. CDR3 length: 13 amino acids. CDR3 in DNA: TGCAGCGGGACACAGGGGTTGAGCACTGAAGCTTTCTTT. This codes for CSGTQGLSTEAFF.

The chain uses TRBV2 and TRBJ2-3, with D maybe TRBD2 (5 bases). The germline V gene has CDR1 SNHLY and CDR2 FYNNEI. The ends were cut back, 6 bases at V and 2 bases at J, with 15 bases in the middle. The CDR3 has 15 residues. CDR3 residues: CASSRASSLTDTQYF. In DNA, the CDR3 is TGTGCCAGCAGCCGGGCTAGCAGTCTCACAGATACGCAGTATTTT.

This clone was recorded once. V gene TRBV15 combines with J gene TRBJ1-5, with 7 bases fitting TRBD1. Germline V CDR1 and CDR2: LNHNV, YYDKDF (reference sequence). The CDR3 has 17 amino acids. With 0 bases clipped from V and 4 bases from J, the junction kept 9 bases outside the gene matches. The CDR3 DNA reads TGTGCCACCAGCAGAGAGGAGGGGGCGGTGGGGAATCAGCCCCAGCATTTT. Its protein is CATSREEGAVGNQPQHF.

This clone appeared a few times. The CDR3 region has the DNA TGCGCCAGCAGCTCAAAGTTAAGACAGGTTCAGGGCGTTCAGCCCCAGCATTTT. It codes for CASSSKLRQVQGVQPQHF. The chain employs TRBV5-1 and TRBJ1-5; TRBD1 might be the D (6 bases). V shed 3 bases and J shed 6 bases, with 25 bases lying between them. The CDR3 loop spans 18 amino acids. Germline values: CDR1 SGHRS, CDR2 YFSETQ.

DNA of the CDR3: TGTGCCAGCAGCCCCGGGACTCCCTACTCCTACAATGAGCAGTTCTTC. It encodes CASSPGTPYSYNEQFF. J is TRBJ2-1 and V is TRBV3-1 (or the pseudogene TRBV3-2), with a weak D call TRBD2 (6 bases). CDR1 and CDR2 from the germline V gene are LGHDT and YNNKEL (reference sequence). Between the trimmed V and J ends, which lost 4 bases and 0 bases, there was a span of 13 bases. This CDR3 is 16 amino acids long.

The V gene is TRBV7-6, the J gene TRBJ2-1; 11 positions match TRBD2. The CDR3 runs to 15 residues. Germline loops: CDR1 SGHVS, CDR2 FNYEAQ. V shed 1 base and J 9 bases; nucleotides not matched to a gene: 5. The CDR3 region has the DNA TGTGCCAGCAGCTTAGGCACTAGCGGGAGCGTTGAGCAGTTCTTC. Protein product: CASSLGTSGSVEQFF. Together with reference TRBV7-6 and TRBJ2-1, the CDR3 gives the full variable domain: GAGVSQSPRYKVTKRGQDVALRCDPISGHVSLYWYRQALGQGPEFLTYFNYEAQQDKSGLPNDRFSAERPEGSISTLTIQRTEQRDSAMYRCASSLGTSGSVEQFFGPGTRLTVL.

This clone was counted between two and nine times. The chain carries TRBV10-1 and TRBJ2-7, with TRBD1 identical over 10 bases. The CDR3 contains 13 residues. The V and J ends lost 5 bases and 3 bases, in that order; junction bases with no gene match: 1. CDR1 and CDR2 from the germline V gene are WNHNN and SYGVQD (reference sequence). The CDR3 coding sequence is TGCGCCAGCAGTTGGGACAGGGGCTACGAGCAGTACTTC. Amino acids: CASSWDRGYEQYF.

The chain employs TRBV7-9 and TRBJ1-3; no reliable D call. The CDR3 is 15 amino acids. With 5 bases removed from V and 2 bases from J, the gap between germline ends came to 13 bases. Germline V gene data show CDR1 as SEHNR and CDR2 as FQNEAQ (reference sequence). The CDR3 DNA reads TGTGCCAGCAGCCCGATCGGAGCAACTGGAAACACCATATATTTT. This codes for CASSPIGATGNTIYF.

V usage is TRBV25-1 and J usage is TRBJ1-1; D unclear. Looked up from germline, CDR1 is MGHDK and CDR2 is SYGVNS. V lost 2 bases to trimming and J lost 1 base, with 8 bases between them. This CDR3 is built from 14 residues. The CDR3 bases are TGTGCCAGCAGTGAAGGTCTCGGGAACACTGAAGCTTTCTTT. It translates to CASSEGLGNTEAFF. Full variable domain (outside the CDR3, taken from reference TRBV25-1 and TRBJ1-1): EADIYQTPRYLVIGTGKKITLECSQTMGHDKMYWYQQDPGMELHLIHYSYGVNSTEKGDLSSESTVSRIRTEHFPLTLESARPSHTSQYLCASSEGLGNTEAFFGQGTRLTVV.

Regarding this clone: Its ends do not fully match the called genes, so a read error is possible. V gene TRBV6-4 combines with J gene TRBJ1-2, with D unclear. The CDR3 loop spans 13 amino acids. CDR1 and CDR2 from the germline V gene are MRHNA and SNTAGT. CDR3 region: CATSGGFNYGYTF. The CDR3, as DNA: TGTGCCACCAGTGGAGGGTTCAACTATGGCTACACCTTC.

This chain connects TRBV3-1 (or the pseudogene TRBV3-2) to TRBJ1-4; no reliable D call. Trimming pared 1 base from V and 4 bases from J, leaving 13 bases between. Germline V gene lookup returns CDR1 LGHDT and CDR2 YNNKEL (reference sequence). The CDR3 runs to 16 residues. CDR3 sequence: CASSQVVGRRNEKLFF. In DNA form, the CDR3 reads TGTGCCAGCAGCCAAGTGGTGGGCAGACGTAATGAAAAACTGTTTTTT.